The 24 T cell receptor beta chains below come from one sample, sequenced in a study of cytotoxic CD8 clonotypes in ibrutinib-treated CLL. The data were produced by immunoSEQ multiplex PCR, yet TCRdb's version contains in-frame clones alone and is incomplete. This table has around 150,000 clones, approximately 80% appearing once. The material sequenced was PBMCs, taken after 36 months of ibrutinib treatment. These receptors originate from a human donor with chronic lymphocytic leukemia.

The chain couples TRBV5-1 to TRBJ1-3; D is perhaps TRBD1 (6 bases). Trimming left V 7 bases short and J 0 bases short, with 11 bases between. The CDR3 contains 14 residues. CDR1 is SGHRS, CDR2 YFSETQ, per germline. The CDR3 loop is CASGRGSSGNTIYF. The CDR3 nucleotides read TGCGCCAGCGGTAGGGGGTCCTCTGGAAACACCATATATTTT. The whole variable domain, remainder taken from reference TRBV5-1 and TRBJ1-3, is KAGVTQTPRYLIKTRGQQVTLSCSPISGHRSVSWYQQTPGQGLQFLFEYFSETQRNKGNFPGRFSGRQFSNSRSEMNVSTLELGDSALYLCASGRGSSGNTIYFGEGSWLTVV.

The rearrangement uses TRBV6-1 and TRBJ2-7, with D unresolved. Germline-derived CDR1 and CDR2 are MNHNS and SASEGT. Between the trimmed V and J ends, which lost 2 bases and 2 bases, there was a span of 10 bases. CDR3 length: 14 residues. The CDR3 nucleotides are TGTGCCAGCAGTGAATATGTACCAGCCTACGAGCAGTACTTC. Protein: CASSEYVPAYEQYF.

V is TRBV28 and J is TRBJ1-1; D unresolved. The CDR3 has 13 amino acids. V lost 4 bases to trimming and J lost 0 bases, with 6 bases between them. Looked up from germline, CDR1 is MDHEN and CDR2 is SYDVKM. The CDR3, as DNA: TGTGCCAGCAGTTCGCGGATGAACACTGAAGCTTTCTTT. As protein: CASSSRMNTEAFF.

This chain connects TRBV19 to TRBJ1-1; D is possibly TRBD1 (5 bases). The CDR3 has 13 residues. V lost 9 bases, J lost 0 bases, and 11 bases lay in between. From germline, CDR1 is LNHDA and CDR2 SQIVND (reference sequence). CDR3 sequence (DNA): TGTGCCAGCGGGGCAGCTATGAACACTGAAGCTTTCTTT. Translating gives CASGAAMNTEAFF.

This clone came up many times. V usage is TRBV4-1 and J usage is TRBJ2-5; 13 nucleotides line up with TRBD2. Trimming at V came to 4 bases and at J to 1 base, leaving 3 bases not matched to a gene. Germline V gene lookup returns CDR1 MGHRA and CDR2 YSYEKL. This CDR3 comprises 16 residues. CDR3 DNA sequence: TGCGCCAGCAGCCTAAGGACTAGCGGGGGCCAAGAGACCCAGTACTTC. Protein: CASSLRTSGGQETQYF.

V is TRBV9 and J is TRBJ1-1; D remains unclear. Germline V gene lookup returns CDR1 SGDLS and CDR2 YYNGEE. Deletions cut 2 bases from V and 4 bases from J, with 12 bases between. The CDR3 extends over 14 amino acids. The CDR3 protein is CASSVGPVATEAFF. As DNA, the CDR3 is TGTGCCAGCAGCGTCGGGCCCGTGGCCACTGAAGCTTTCTTT.

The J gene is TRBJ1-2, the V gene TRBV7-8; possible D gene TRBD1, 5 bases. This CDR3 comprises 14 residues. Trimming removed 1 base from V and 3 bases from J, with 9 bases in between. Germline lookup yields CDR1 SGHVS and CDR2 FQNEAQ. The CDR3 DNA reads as TGTGCCAGCAGCTTAGGCCCCAGGGACTATGGCTACACCTTC. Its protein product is CASSLGPRDYGYTF. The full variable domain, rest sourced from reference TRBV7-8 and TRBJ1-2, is GAGVSQSPRYKVAKRGQDVALRCDPISGHVSLFWYQQALGQGPEFLTYFQNEAQLDKSGLPSDRFFAERPEGSVSTLKIQRTQQEDSAVYLCASSLGPRDYGYTFGSGTRLTVV.

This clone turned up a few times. The DNA for the CDR3 is TGTGCCAGCAGCTTAGCTACAGGGCATCATGGCTACACCTTC. As protein: CASSLATGHHGYTF. The chain carries TRBV7-9 and TRBJ1-2; a possible D gene is TRBD1 (6 bases). The CDR3 covers 14 residues. Germline loops: CDR1 SEHNR, CDR2 FQNEAQ (reference sequence). V lost 0 bases, J lost 6 bases, and 11 bases lay in between.

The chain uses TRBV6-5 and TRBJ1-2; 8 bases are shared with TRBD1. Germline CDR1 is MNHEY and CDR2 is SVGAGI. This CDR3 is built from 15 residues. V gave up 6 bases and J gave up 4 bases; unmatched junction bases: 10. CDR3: CASRKDRGRGYGYTF. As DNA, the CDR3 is TGTGCCAGCAGAAAAGACAGGGGTAGAGGCTATGGCTACACCTTC.

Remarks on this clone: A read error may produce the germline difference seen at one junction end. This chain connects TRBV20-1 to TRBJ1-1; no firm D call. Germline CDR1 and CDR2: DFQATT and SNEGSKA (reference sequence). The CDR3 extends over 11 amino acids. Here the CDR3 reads CSARRHPEAFF. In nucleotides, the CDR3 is TGCAGTGCTAGAAGACACCCTGAGGCTTTCTTT.

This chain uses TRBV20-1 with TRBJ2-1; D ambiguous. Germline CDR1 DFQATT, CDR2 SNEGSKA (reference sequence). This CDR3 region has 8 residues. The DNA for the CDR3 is TGCAGGGGAAATGAGCAGTTCTTC. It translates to CRGNEQFF.

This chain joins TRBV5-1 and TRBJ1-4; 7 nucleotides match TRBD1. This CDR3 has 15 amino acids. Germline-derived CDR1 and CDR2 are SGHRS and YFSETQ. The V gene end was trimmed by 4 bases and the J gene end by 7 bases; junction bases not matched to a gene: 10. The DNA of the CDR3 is TGCGCCAGCAGCGGTGGCCGGGACAGCACTGAAAAACTGTTTTTT. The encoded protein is CASSGGRDSTEKLFF.

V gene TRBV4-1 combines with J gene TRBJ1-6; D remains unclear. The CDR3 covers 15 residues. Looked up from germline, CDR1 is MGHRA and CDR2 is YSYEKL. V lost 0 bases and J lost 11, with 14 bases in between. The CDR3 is CASSQEWGYGAPLHF. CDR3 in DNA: TGCGCCAGCAGCCAAGAATGGGGTTATGGGGCACCCCTCCACTTT.

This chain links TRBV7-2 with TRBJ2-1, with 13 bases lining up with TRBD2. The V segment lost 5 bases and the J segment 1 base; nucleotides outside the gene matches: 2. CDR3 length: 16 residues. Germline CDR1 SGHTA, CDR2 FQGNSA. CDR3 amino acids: CASSRLAGGSYNEQFF. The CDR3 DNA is TGTGCCAGCAGCCGACTAGCGGGGGGATCCTACAATGAGCAGTTCTTC.

The CDR3 nucleotides read TGTGCCAGTAGTACTTTCGGGTCCGGTTCACCCCTCCACTTT. Its translation is CASSTFGSGSPLHF. The chain employs TRBV19 and TRBJ1-6; D is unclear. Germline assignment: CDR1 LNHDA and CDR2 SQIVND (reference sequence). Trimming took 4 bases from V and 9 from J, leaving 13 bases between them. CDR3 size: 14 residues.

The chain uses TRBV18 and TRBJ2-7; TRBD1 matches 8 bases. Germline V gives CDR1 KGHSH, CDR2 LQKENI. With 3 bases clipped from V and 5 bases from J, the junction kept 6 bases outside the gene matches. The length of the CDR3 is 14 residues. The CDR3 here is CASSPVGQEDEQYF. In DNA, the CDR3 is TGTGCCAGCTCACCTGTGGGACAGGAGGACGAGCAGTACTTC.

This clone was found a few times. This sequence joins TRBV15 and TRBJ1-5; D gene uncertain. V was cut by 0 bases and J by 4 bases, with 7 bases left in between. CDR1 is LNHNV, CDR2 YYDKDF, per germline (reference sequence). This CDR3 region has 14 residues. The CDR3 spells CATSRDSGNQPQHF. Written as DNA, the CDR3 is TGTGCCACCAGCAGAGATTCGGGGAATCAGCCCCAGCATTTT.

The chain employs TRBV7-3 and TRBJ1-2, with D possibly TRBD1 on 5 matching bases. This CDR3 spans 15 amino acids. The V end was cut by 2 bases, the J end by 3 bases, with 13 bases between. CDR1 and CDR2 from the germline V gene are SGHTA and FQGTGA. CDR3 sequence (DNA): TGTGCCAGCAGCTTAGTCGGGGGTAACGACTATGGCTACACCTTC. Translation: CASSLVGGNDYGYTF.

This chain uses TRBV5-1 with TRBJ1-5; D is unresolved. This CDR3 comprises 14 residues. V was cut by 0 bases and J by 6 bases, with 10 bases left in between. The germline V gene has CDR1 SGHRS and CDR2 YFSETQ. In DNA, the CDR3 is TGCGCCAGCAGCTTGGGGGCAGGAGGTCAGCCCCAGCATTTT. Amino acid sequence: CASSLGAGGQPQHF.

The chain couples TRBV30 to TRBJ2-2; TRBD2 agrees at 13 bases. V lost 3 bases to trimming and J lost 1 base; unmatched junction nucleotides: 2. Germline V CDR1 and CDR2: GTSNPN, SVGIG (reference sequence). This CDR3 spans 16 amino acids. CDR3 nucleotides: TGTGCCTGGAGCCGGACTAGCGGGAGGAACACCGGGGAGCTGTTTTTT. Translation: CAWSRTSGRNTGELFF.

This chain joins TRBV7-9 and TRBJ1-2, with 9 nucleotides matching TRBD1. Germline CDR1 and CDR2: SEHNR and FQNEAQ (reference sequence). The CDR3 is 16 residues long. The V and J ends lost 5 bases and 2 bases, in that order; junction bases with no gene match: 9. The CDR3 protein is CASSAQTGGRNYGYTF. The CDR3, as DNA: TGTGCCAGCAGCGCGCAGACAGGGGGACGAAACTATGGCTACACCTTC.

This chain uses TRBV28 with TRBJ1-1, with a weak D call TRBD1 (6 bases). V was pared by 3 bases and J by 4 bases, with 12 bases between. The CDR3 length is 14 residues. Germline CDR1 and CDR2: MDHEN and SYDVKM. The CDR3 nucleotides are TGTGCCAGCAGTTTTGGGGGCAAAGGCACTGAAGCTTTCTTT. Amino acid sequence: CASSFGGKGTEAFF.

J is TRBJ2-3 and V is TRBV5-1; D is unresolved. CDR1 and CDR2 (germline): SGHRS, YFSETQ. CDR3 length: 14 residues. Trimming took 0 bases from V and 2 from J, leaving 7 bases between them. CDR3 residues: CASSLGGYTDTQYF. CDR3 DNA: TGCGCCAGCAGCTTGGGCGGTTACACAGATACGCAGTATTTT.

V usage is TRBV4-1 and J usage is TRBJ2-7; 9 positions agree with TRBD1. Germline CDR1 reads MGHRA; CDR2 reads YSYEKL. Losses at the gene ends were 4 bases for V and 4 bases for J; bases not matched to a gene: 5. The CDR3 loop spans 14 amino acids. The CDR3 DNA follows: TGCGCCAGCAGCCTAGGGACAGGGATTTACGAGCAGTACTTC. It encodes CASSLGTGIYEQYF.